These T cell receptor beta chains were read from a single sample in a study of cytomegalovirus exposure and HLA in healthy donors. Libraries were prepared by immunoSEQ multiplex PCR; TCRdb keeps only in-frame clonotypes and omits some of them. Of 160,000 or so clones in the sample, around 77% are singletons; the top ten hold roughly 2.3%. Sequenced sample: PBMCs. All receptors derive from a man in his sixties in good health and CMV-seronegative. Both conserved end residues are part of each CDR3. D genes are given only for firm matches. Clone size is stated in some rows and not others, as once, few, many or a class when expanded.

J gene	D gene	clone size	V gene	CDR3 DNA	CDR3 protein
TRBJ2-1	TRBD1	few	TRBV6-5	TGTGCCAGCAAACAGGACAGGGAACTCAATGAGCAGTTCTTC	CASKQDRELNEQFF
TRBJ1-1	-	-	TRBV9	TGTGCCAGCAGCGTAGACCCCCAGGGAGGGCTGAACACTGAAGCTTTCTTT	CASSVDPQGGLNTEAFF
TRBJ2-7	-	once	TRBV15	TGTGCCACGAGCCGGGGAGGAAGCTTCTACGAGCAGTACTTC	CATSRGGSFYEQYF
TRBJ2-1	TRBD2	-	TRBV15	TGTGCCACCAGCAGAGGACTGGCGGGGGGGCCATACAATGAGCAGTTCTTC	CATSRGLAGGPYNEQFF
TRBJ1-1	-	-	TRBV6-1	TGTGCCAGCAGTGAGGGCAGGAACACTGAAGCTTTCTTT	CASSEGRNTEAFF
TRBJ1-1	TRBD1	-	TRBV2	TGTGCCAGCAAACAGGACAGGGACACTGAAGCTTTCTTT	CASKQDRDTEAFF
TRBJ2-4	-	-	TRBV29-1	TGCAGCGTAAGGACAGGGAGGGACATTCAGTACTTC	CSVRTGRDIQYF
TRBJ1-5	TRBD1	-	TRBV18	TGTGCCAGCTCACCACTCGACAGGGATCAGCCCCAGCATTTT	CASSPLDRDQPQHF
TRBJ1-1	-	few	TRBV29-1	TGCAGCGTTGAAGAGGGGGGTGAGGTCGCTGAAGCTTTCTTT	CSVEEGGEVAEAFF
TRBJ1-2	TRBD1	-	TRBV18	TGTGCCAGCTCAAGTGACAGGGGGCGCGAAGATGTAACGGGCTACACCTTC	CASSSDRGREDVTGYTF
TRBJ2-1	-	-	TRBV9	TGTGCCAGCACTAGGAGCGGAGACCACAATGAGCAGTTCTTC	CASTRSGDHNEQFF
TRBJ1-4	-	-	TRBV6-1	TGTGCCAGCAGTGAAGGGTTTGCAGCTAATGAAAAACTGTTTTTT	CASSEGFAANEKLFF
TRBJ1-2	-	-	TRBV29-1	TGCAGCGTTCTTGAAGAGGGCAACTATGGCTACACCTTC	CSVLEEGNYGYTF
TRBJ2-1	-	-	TRBV27	TGTGCCAGCAGTTCCCTCAATATGGCCTCCTACAATGAGCAGTTCTTC	CASSSLNMASYNEQFF
TRBJ2-7	-	-	TRBV30	TGTGCCTGGAGTCGAGGCTACGAGCAGTACTTC	CAWSRGYEQYF
TRBJ2-6	-	-	TRBV30	TGTGCCTGGAGTGGTGGGGGCGTGGGGGCCAACGTCCTGCCTTTC	CAWSGGGVGANVLPF
TRBJ1-2	TRBD1	-	TRBV9	TGTGCCAGCAGCGGACAGGGTCGGCTCGGTGGCTACACCTTC	CASSGQGRLGGYTF
TRBJ2-3	TRBD2	few	TRBV19	TGTGCCAGTAGTTCACCTGGACTAGCGGGAGGAGCAGATACGCAGTATTTT	CASSSPGLAGGADTQYF
TRBJ1-1	-	-	TRBV5-6	TGTGCCAGCAGCCCTGGACAGTACACTGAAGCTTTCTTT	CASSPGQYTEAFF
TRBJ2-3	-	-	TRBV19	TGTGCCAGTAGTATAGGAGGAGGGGATACGCAGTATTTT	CASSIGGGDTQYF
TRBJ1-1	-	-	TRBV6-4	TGTGCCAGCAGTGACAGTTCAGGGCCCCCTGAAGCTTTCTTT	CASSDSSGPPEAFF
TRBJ2-1	TRBD2	-	TRBV6-1	TGTGCCAGCAGTGAAGGGGGGGGAGTTCACGCCCGTAATCAGTTCTTC	CASSEGGGVHARNQFF
TRBJ1-2	TRBD1	-	TRBV7-2	TGTGCCAGCAGCTTCTCAGGACAGGACGTCTATGGCTACACCTTC	CASSFSGQDVYGYTF
TRBJ2-5	-	-	TRBV19	TGTGCCAGTAGTATAGGTCTAGCGATGGAGACCCAGTACTTC	CASSIGLAMETQYF
TRBJ2-7	TRBD2	-	TRBV25-1	TGTGCCAGCAGTGTGGCTAGCGGGGCTTACGAGCAGTACTTC	CASSVASGAYEQYF
TRBJ2-7	TRBD2	-	TRBV5-4	TGTGCCAGCAGCTTATCACCAGCGGGGGGCCTGTACGAGCAGTACTTC	CASSLSPAGGLYEQYF
TRBJ1-3	-	-	TRBV4-2	TGTGCCAGCAGCCAAGATTTGGGGAGATCAGGAAACACCATATATTTT	CASSQDLGRSGNTIYF
TRBJ1-1	TRBD1	-	TRBV5-1	TGCGCCAGCAGCTACGGGACAGTGAACACTGAAGCTTTCTTT	CASSYGTVNTEAFF
TRBJ2-2	TRBD1	-	TRBV29-1	TGCAGCGTTGTAGGGGGCCTATCCGGGGAGCTGTTTTTT	CSVVGGLSGELFF
TRBJ1-1	-	-	TRBV5-4	TGTGCCAGCGCTCTACAGGGGAACACTGAAGCTTTCTTT	CASALQGNTEAFF
TRBJ2-1	TRBD2	-	TRBV7-4	TGTGCCAGCAGCTCCAAAGGTAGGTTTAAGACTAGCGAAGACAATGAGCAGTTCTTC	CASSSKGRFKTSEDNEQFF
TRBJ2-7	TRBD2	-	TRBV2	TGTGCCAGCAGCGGTCCGGGAGCGGGGGCAGACTACGAGCAGTACTTC	CASSGPGAGADYEQYF
TRBJ2-1	-	-	TRBV15	TGTGCCACCAGCAGAGATCGGAGCGTTCTGGCCACGGATGAGCAGTTCTTC	CATSRDRSVLATDEQFF
TRBJ2-1	-	-	TRBV29-1	TGCAGCGCCTTGAGCCCTGGCTCCTACAATGAGCAGTTCTTC	CSALSPGSYNEQFF
TRBJ1-1	-	few	TRBV29-1	TGCAGCGTTCAGGTAGATCGCACTGAAGCTTTCTTT	CSVQVDRTEAFF
TRBJ1-4	TRBD1	-	TRBV5-1	TGCGCCAGTGCCCTATTGGGACAGATTGCAACTAATGAAAAACTGTTTTTT	CASALLGQIATNEKLFF
TRBJ1-1	TRBD1	-	TRBV6-1	TGTGCCAGCAGTGAACCCTCTTCCCGGACAGGGGTCTGGGGCACTGAAGCTTTCTTT	CASSEPSSRTGVWGTEAFF
TRBJ2-5	TRBD1	-	TRBV27	TGTGCCAGCAGTTTGAGGGGGACAGGGTCGTCGCCCCAGTACTTC	CASSLRGTGSSPQYF
TRBJ2-4	-	-	TRBV2	TGTGCCAGCATGTATAGAAACATTCAGTACTTC	CASMYRNIQYF
TRBJ1-5	TRBD1	-	TRBV6-6	TGTGCCAGCACCACTCAGGGGGCCGGCAATCAGCCCCAGCATTTT	CASTTQGAGNQPQHF
TRBJ2-1	TRBD2	-	TRBV6-1	TGTGCCAGCAGTGAGCCGGGACTAGCGGGATCGGAGGGGTTCTTC	CASSEPGLAGSEGFF
TRBJ1-1	-	-	TRBV28	TGTGCCAGCAGGGGACTCGGGGCAGAGAACACTGAAGCTTTCTTT	CASRGLGAENTEAFF
TRBJ1-2	TRBD1	-	TRBV6-6	TGTGCCAGCAGTACCCCGGACAGGGGGCAGGGTGGCTACACCTTC	CASSTPDRGQGGYTF
TRBJ1-4	TRBD1	-	TRBV6-5	TGTGCCAGCAGTAGGGGGACAGGGGATAATGAAAAACTGTTTTTT	CASSRGTGDNEKLFF
TRBJ2-7	-	-	TRBV9	TGTGCCAGCAGCGTAGGGGCGGGGGCGCGGTCCGAGCAGTACTTC	CASSVGAGARSEQYF
TRBJ2-3	-	few	TRBV28	TGTGCCAGCAGAGCCCAAACAGATACGCAGTATTTT	CASRAQTDTQYF
TRBJ1-1	TRBD1	-	TRBV28	TGTGCCAGCAGTTTACACAGGGGGCTGGGCACTGAAGCTTTCTTT	CASSLHRGLGTEAFF
TRBJ1-1	-	-	TRBV7-9	TGTGCCAGCAGCTTTGGCGGAGGGTTTAGGACTGAAGCTTTCTTT	CASSFGGGFRTEAFF
TRBJ2-1	TRBD2	-	TRBV7-9	TGTGCCAGCAGCCCGACTAGCGGGAGTATCGGCAATGAGCAGTTCTTC	CASSPTSGSIGNEQFF
TRBJ2-7	-	-	TRBV27	TGTGCCAGCAGTTACGGTCCCATCTCCTACGAGCAGTACTTC	CASSYGPISYEQYF
TRBJ1-2	-	-	TRBV28	TGTGCCAGCACCGGACAGCTCCGGGGGGACTACACCTTC	CASTGQLRGDYTF
TRBJ1-2	-	-	TRBV19	TGTGCCAGTAGTATCAACGGGGAGGGCTATGGCTACACCTTC	CASSINGEGYGYTF
TRBJ1-2	-	few	TRBV28	TGTGCCAGCAGTTTATCCGGAGAGAATGGCTACACCTTC	CASSLSGENGYTF
TRBJ2-7	TRBD1	-	TRBV5-4	TGTGCCAGCAGCTCCCCGGGACAGGGGAATGGGGAGCAGTACTTC	CASSSPGQGNGEQYF